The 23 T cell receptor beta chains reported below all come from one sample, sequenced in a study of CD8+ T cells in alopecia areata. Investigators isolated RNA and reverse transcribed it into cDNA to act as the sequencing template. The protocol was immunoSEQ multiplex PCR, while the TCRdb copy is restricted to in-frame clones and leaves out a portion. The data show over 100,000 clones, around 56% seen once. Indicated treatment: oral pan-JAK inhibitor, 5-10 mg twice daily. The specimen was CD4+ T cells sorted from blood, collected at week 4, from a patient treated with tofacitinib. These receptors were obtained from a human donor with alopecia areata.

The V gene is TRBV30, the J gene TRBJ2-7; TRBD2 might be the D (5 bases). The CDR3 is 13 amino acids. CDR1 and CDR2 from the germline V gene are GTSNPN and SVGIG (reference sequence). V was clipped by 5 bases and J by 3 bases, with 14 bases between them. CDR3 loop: CAWLGPRGYEQYF. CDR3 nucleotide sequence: TGTGCCTGGTTGGGTCCACGGGGCTACGAGCAGTACTTC.

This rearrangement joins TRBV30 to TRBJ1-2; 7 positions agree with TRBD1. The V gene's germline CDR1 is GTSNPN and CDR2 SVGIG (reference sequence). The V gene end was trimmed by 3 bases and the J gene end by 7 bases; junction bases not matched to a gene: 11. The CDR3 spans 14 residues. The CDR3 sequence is CAWRAIRQGGGYTF. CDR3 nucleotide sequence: TGTGCCTGGAGAGCTATTCGACAGGGTGGTGGCTACACCTTC.

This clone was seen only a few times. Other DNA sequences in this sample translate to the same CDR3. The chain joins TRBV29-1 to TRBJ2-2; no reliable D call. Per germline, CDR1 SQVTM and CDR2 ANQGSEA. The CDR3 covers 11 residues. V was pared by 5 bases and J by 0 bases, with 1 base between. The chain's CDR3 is CSVTNTGELFF. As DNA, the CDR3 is TGCAGCGTTACGAACACCGGGGAGCTGTTTTTT.

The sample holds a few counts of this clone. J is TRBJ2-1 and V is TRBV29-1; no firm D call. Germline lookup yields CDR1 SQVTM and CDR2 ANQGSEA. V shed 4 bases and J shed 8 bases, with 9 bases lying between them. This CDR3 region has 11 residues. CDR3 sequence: CSVARTDEQFF. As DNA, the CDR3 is TGCAGCGTTGCCCGGACCGATGAGCAGTTCTTC.

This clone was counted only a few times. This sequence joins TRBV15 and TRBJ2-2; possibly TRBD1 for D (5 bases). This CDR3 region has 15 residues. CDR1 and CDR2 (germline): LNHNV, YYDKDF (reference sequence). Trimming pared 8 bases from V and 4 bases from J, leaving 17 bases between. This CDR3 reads CATSLGELVTGELFF. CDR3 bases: TGTGCCACCTCTCTAGGGGAACTGGTCACCGGGGAGCTGTTTTTT.

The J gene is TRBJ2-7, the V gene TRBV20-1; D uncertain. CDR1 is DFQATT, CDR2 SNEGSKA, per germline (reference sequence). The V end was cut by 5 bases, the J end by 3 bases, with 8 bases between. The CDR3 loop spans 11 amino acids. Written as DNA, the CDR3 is TGCAGTGCTGGGAAGAACTACGAGCAGTACTTC. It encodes CSAGKNYEQYF.

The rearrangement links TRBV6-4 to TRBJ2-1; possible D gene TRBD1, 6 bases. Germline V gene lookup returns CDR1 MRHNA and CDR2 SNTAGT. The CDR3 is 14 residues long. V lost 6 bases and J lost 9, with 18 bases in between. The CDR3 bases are TGTGCCAGCAGCGCCCAATGGGGGCCCGCTGAGCAGTTCTTC. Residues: CASSAQWGPAEQFF.

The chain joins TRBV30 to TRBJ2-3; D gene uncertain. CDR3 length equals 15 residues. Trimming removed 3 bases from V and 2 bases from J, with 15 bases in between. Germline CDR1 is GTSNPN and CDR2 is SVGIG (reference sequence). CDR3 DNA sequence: TGTGCCTGGAGATCCCGGCGGAGCCACACAGATACGCAGTATTTT. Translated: CAWRSRRSHTDTQYF.

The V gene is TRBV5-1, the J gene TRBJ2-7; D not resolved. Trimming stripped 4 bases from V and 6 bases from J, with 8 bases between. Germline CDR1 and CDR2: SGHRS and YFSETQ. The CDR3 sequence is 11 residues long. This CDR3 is CASSRSGEQYF. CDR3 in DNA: TGCGCCAGCAGCCGTTCGGGCGAGCAGTACTTC. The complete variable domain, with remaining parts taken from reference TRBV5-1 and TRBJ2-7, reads KAGVTQTPRYLIKTRGQQVTLSCSPISGHRSVSWYQQTPGQGLQFLFEYFSETQRNKGNFPGRFSGRQFSNSRSEMNVSTLELGDSALYLCASSRSGEQYFGPGTRLTVT.

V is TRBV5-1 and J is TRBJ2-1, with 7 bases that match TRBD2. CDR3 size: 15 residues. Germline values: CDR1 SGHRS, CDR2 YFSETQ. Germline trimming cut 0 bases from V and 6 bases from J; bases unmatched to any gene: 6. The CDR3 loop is CASSLELAPLNEQFF. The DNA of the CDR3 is TGCGCCAGCAGCTTGGAACTAGCGCCGCTCAATGAGCAGTTCTTC.

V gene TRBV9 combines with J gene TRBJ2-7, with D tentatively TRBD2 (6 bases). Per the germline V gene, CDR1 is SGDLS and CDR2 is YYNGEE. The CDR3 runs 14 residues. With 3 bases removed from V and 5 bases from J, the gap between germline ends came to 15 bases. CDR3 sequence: CASSAPGLNHEQYF. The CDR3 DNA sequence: TGTGCCAGCAGCGCCCCGGGACTCAACCACGAGCAGTACTTC.

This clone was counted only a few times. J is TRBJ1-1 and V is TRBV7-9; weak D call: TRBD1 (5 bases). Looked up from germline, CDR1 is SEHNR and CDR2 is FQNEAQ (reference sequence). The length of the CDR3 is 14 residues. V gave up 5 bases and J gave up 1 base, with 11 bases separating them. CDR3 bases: TGTGCCAGCAGCGCTCAGGGAAGGAACACTGAAGCTTTCTTT. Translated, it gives CASSAQGRNTEAFF.

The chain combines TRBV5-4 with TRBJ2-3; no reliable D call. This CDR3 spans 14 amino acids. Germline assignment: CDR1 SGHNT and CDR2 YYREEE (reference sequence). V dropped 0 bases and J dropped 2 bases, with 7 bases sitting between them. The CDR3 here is CASSLDPNTDTQYF. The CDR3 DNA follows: TGTGCCAGCAGCTTGGATCCTAACACAGATACGCAGTATTTT.

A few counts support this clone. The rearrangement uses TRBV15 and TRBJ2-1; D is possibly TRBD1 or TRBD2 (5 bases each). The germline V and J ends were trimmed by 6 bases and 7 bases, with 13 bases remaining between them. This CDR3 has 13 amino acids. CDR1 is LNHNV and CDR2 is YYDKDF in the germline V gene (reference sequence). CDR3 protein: CATRTAWGNEQFF. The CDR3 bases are TGTGCCACCAGGACCGCCTGGGGGAATGAGCAGTTCTTC.

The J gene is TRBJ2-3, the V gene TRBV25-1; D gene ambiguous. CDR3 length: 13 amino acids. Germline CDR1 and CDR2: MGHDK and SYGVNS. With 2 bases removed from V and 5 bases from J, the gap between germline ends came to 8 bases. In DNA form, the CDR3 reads TGTGCCAGCAGTGAACCAGGCTTAGATACGCAGTATTTT. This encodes CASSEPGLDTQYF.

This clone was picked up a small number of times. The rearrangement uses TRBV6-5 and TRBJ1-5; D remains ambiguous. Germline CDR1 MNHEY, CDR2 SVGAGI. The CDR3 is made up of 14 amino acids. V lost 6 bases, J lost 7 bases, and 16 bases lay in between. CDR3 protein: CASSRLLGDQPQHF. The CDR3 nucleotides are TGTGCCAGCAGCCGGCTCCTGGGTGACCAGCCCCAGCATTTT.

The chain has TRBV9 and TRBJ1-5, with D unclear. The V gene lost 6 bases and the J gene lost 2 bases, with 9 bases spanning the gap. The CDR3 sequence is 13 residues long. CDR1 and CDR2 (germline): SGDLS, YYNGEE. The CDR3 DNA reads TGTGCCAGCAAACGGTGTGGCAATCAGCCCCAGCATTTT. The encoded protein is CASKRCGNQPQHF.

CDR3 region: CASTPSGGNSPLHF. DNA of the CDR3: TGTGCCAGCACACCCAGCGGGGGGAATTCACCCCTCCACTTT. V is TRBV7-2 and J is TRBJ1-6, with D possibly matching TRBD1 (5 bases). The CDR3 totals 14 residues. Trimming took off 7 bases at V and 7 bases at J, with 14 bases between the two ends. Looked up from germline, CDR1 is SGHTA and CDR2 is FQGNSA.

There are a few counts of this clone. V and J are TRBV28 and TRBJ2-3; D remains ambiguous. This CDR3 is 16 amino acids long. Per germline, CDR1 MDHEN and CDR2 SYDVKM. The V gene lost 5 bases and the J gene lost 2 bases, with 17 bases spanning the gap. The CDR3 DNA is TGTGCCAGCAGTACGGGCCCAGCCCCAATCACAGATACGCAGTATTTT. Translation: CASSTGPAPITDTQYF.

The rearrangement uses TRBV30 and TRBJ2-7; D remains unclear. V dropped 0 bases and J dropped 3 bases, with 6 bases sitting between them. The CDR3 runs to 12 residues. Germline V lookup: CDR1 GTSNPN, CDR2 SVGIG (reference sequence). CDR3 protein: CAWSVSNYEQYF. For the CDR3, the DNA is TGTGCCTGGAGTGTTTCCAACTACGAGCAGTACTTC.

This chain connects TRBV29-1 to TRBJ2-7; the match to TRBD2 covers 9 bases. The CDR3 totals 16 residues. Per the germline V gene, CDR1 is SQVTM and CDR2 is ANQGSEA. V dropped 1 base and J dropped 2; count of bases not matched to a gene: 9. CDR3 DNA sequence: TGCAGCGTTGAAGGATGGCCCGGGACTAGCCCCTACGAGCAGTACTTC. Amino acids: CSVEGWPGTSPYEQYF.

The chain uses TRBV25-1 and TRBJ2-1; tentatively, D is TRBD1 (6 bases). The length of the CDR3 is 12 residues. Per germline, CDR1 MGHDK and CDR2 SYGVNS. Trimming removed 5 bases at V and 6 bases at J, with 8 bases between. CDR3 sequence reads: CASSKQGNEQFF. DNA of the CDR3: TGTGCCAGCAGTAAACAGGGCAATGAGCAGTTCTTC.

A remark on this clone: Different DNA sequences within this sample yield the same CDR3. CDR3 residues: CSVAWGEAFF. CDR3 nucleotide sequence: TGCAGCGTTGCTTGGGGTGAAGCTTTCTTT. The V and J genes are TRBV29-1 and TRBJ1-1; D call uncertain. The germline V gene has CDR1 SQVTM and CDR2 ANQGSEA. The CDR3 sequence is 10 residues long. The V and J ends lost 4 bases and 7 bases respectively, with 7 bases between them.